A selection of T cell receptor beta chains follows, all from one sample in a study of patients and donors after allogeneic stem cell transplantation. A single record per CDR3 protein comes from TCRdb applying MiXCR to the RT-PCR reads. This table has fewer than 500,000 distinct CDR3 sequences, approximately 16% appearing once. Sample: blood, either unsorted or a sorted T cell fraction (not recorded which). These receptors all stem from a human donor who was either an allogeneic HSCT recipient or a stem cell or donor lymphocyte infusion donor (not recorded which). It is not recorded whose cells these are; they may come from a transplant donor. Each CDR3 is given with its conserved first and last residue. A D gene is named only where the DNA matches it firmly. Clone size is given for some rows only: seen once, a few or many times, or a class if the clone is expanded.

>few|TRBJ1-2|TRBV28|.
TGTGCCAGCAGTTTTGGCAGGGGTGTCTATGGCTACACCTTC
CASSFGRGVYGYTF
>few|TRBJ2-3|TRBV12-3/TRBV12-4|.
TGTGCCAGCAGACTAAGGGACTTGCGCACAGATACGCAGTATTTT
CASRLRDLRTDTQYF
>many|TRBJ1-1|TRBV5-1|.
TGCGCCAGCAGCTTGGGGCTTGTGAACACTGAAGCTTTCTTT
CASSLGLVNTEAFF
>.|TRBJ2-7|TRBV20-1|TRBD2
TGCAGTGCTAGAGGCCCCGGAGGGACTAGCGGGAGGAGGTACGAGCAGTACTTC
CSARGPGGTSGRRYEQYF
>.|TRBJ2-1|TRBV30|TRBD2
TGTGCCTGGACCACCGGACTAGCGGGCAATGAGCAGTTCTTC
CAWTTGLAGNEQFF
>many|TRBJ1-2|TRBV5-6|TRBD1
TGTGCCAGCAGCTGGAGGGACAGGGATAAAAGCTACACCTTC
CASSWRDRDKSYTF
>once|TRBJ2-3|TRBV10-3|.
TGTGCCATCAGTGAGGACAGGTCTAGCACAGATACGCAGTATTTT
CAISEDRSSTDTQYF
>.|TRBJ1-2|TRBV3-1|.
TGTGCCAGCAGCCAGGCCGGGACCCAGGCGGGCTACACCTTC
CASSQAGTQAGYTF
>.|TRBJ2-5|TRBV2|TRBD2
TGTGCCAGCAGTGAACTAGCGGGACGGCCTGAGGAGACCCAGTACTTC
CASSELAGRPEETQYF
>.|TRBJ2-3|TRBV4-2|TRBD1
TGTGCCAGCAGCCCCCTCAGGGGGATAGTGGCAGATACGCAGTATTTT
CASSPLRGIVADTQYF
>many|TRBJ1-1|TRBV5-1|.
TGCGCCAGCAGCCGCGACAGGTTGAACACTGAAGCTTTCTTT
CASSRDRLNTEAFF
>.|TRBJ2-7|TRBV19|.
TGTGCCAGTAGTAATGCCCGATGGGAGCAGTACTTC
CASSNARWEQYF
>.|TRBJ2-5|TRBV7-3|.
TGTGCCAGCAGCTTAACCTCTAGCATAGGAGAGACCCAGTACTTC
CASSLTSSIGETQYF
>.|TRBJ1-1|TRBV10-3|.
TGTGCCATCAGTGATCTAGACAGGAGAGCTTTCTTT
CAISDLDRRAFF
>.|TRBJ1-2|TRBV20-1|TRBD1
TGCAGTGCTAGCCGGGACAGCCTAAACTATGGCTACACCTTC
CSASRDSLNYGYTF
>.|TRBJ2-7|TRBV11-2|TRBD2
TGTGCCAGCAGCTTCCCCGGGAGGGTCTCCTACGAGCAGTACTTC
CASSFPGRVSYEQYF
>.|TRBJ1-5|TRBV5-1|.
TGCGCCAGCAGCTTGGAGGGGGTGCCCAATCAGCCCCAGCATTTT
CASSLEGVPNQPQHF
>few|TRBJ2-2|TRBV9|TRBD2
TGTGCCAGCAGCGTCCTAGCGGGAGGGCGAACCGGGGAGCTGTTTTTT
CASSVLAGGRTGELFF
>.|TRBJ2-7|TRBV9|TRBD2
TGTGCCAGCAGCGTAGAGGTAGCGGGAATTCGCGAGCAGTACTTC
CASSVEVAGIREQYF
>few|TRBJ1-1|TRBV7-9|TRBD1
TGTGCCAGCAGTGCCTGGGACAGGCCCGGCGGAGCTTTCTTT
CASSAWDRPGGAFF
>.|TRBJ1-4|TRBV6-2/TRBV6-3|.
TGTGCCAGCCACAAGGGACGGTGGAATGAAAAACTGTTTTTT
CASHKGRWNEKLFF
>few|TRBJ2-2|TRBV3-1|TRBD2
TGTGCCAGCAGCCAAGATAGGGCTAGCGGGAGTGGAGTCGGGGAGCTGTTTTTT
CASSQDRASGSGVGELFF
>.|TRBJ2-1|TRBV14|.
TGTGCCAGCAGCCAAGATGCGGGCGGCTGGTACAATGAGCAGTTCTTC
CASSQDAGGWYNEQFF
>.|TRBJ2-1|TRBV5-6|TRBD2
TGTGCCAGCGTGCTAGCGGGAGCTACTGTAAGCAATGAGCAGTTCTTC
CASVLAGATVSNEQFF
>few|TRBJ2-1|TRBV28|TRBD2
TGTGCCAGCAGTTTCCGCTGGACTAGCGTTAATGAGCAGTTCTTC
CASSFRWTSVNEQFF
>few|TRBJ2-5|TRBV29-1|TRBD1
TGCAGCGTTGTAGGACAGGGGGTAGAGACCCAGTACTTC
CSVVGQGVETQYF
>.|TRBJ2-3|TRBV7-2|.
TGTGCCAGCAGCTTAGCTTTTAGCACAGATACGCAGTATTTT
CASSLAFSTDTQYF
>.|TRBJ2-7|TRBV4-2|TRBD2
TGTGCCAGCAGCCCTCTCAATCGGAGGGAGGGCCACGAGCAGTACTTC
CASSPLNRREGHEQYF
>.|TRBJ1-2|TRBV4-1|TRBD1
TGCGCCAGCAGCCAAGACAGGGGGCATTCCTATGGCTACACCTTC
CASSQDRGHSYGYTF
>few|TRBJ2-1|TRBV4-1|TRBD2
TGCGCCAGCAGCCACCCTGGGGGGGTCATGAACAATGAGCAGTTCTTC
CASSHPGGVMNNEQFF
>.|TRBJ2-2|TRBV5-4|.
TGTGCCAGCAGCTTCGAGGCTCACACCGGGGAGCTGTTTTTT
CASSFEAHTGELFF
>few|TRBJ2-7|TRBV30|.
TGTGCCTGGAGCGACGTCACCAACTCCTACGAGCAGTACTTC
CAWSDVTNSYEQYF
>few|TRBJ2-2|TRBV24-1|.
TGTGCCACCAGTGAGTCGACACCCGGGGAGCTGTTTTTT
CATSESTPGELFF
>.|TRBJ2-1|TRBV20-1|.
TGCAGTGCTCCCGAGAAATACAATGAGCAGTTCTTC
CSAPEKYNEQFF
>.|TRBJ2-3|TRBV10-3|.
TGTGCCATCAGTGAGGGAGATACGCAGTATTTT
CAISEGDTQYF
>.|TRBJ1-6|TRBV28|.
TGTGCCAGCAGTCCGCTGGGGGAGTCAGGTGTTTCACCCCTCCACTTT
CASSPLGESGVSPLHF
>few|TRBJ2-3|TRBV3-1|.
TGTGCCAGCAGCCCGGGCACAGCAACGCATTTT
CASSPGTATHF
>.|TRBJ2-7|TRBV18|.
TGTGCCAGCTCACCACGCTCAGGGGATCGGGTGGAGCAGTACTTC
CASSPRSGDRVEQYF
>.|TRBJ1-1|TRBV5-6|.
TGTGCCAGCAGCTTCGAGAAGGCTGAAGCTTTCTTT
CASSFEKAEAFF
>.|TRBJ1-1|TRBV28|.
TGTGCCAGCAGTTTGGTGGAGCTGACCACTGAAGCTTTCTTT
CASSLVELTTEAFF
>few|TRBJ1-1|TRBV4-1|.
TGCGCCAGCAGCCCGTTGGGAAGGATCACACTGCAAGCTTTCTTT
CASSPLGRITLQAFF
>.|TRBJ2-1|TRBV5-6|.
TGTGCCAGCAGCTCATTAGCCTATGAGCAGTTCTTC
CASSSLAYEQFF
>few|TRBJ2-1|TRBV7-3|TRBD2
TGTGCCAGCAGCCTGAAAGGGACTAGCGGAGGAAATGAGCAGTTCTTC
CASSLKGTSGGNEQFF
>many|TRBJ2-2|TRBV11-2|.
TGTGCCAGCAGCTTAGAAGGGAACACCGGGGAGCTGTTTTTT
CASSLEGNTGELFF
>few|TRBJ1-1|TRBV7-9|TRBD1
TGTGCCAGCAGTGAACGACAGGGGACGCGGACTGAAGCTTTCTTT
CASSERQGTRTEAFF
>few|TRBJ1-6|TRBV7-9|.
TGTGCCAGCAGCGACGACAGGTTTAGGTCACCCCTCCACTTT
CASSDDRFRSPLHF